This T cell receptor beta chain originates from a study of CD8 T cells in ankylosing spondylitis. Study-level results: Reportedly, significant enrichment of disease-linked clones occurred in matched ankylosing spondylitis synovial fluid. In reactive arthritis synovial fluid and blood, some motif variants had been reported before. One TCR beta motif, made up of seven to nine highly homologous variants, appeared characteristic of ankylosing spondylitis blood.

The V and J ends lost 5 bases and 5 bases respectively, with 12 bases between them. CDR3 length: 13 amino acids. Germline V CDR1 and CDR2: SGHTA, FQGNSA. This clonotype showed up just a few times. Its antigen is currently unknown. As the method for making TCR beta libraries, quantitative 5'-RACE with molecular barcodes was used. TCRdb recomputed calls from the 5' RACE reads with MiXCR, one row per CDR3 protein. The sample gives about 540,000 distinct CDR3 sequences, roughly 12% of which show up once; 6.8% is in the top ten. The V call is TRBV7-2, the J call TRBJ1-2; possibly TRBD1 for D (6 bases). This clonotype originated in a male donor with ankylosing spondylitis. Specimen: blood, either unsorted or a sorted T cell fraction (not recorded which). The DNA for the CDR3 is TGTGCCAGCAGCCAGGACAGAGAGTATGGCTACACCTTC. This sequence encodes CASSQDREYGYTF. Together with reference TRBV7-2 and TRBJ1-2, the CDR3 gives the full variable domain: GAGVSQSPSNKVTEKGKDVELRCDPISGHTALYWYRQSLGQGLEFLIYFQGNSAPDKSGLPSDRFSAERTGGSVSTLTIQRTQQEDSAVYLCASSQDREYGYTFGSGTRLTVV.